Below, one T cell receptor (beta chain) is given with its context. Its antigen remains undetermined. The sample holds no much larger clone one base away, and base qualities are not on file. These data are taken from a study of T cells in narcolepsy (dated by TCRdb to the late 2010s). As for the study more broadly: Patients with narcolepsy type 1 or type 2 (NT1, NT2) were enrolled in the study together with healthy control donors. Autoreactive T cells targeting hypocretin neuron self-antigens (hypocretin, TRIB2) were sought in narcolepsy patients, and TCR Vbeta sequencing was used to track clonotypes in blood and CSF.

For TCR Vbeta sequencing, memory CD4+ T cells were sorted ex vivo from the peripheral blood of narcolepsy patients and healthy controls. The library was built by means of the immunoSEQ multiplex PCR assay. The table was pulled from immuneACCESS by TCRdb, which kept in-frame rearrangements only. Such tables lose some clones; where checked, under half of the loss comes from unresolved V genes, and the rest has no known cause. Present in this sample are around 39,000 clones, around 85% of which were seen just once. The ten largest clones add up to approximately 1.6% of the sample. Counted from cysteine to phenylalanine, this CDR3 has 14 amino acids. Solely the CDR3 DNA is kept, with 42 bases framed from the first base. In the germline V gene, CDR1 corresponds to SGHRS and CDR2 to YFSETQ. The junction carries 9 bases between V and J, which are trimmed by 1 base and 5 bases respectively. Findings and caveats that apply to the study as a whole: Autoreactive clonotypes were reported to be detected serially in the blood of the same patients and of different patients, but not in the blood of healthy controls. Some blood memory CD4+ repertoires from patients and controls contained no sequences matching autoreactive T cell clones. Numbers of sequenced blood memory CD4+ clonotypes were comparable, with averages of some 42,000 in patients and 33,354 in controls. Plots that compared CSF and blood CD4+ T cell clonotypes from the same patient highlighted HCRT-specific and TRIB2-specific autoreactive clonotypes.

What was sequenced was CD45RA- memory CD4+ T cells from PBMCs. Explained via the paper, the cell subset or site label denotes: memory T cells sorted ex vivo from peripheral blood. The sequence derives from a human donor with narcolepsy. The chain links TRBV5-1 with TRBJ2-2; D gene: possibly TRBD1, on 5 matching bases. The CDR3: CASSLTGPTGELFF. Here is the DNA: TGCGCCAGCAGCTTGACAGGCCCTACCGGGGAGCTGTTTTTT.